The 19 T cell receptor beta chains below were found in one sample sequenced in a study of blood T cell repertoires in COVID-19 (dated by TCRdb to the early 2020s). Library construction relied on the immunoSEQ multiplex PCR assay. The table was pulled from immuneACCESS by TCRdb, which kept in-frame rearrangements only. Such tables lose some clones; where checked, under half of the loss comes from unresolved V genes, and the rest has no known cause. This sample holds 180,000 or so clones; around 87% were observed only once. Clones ranked in the top ten supply around 2.6% of the sample. The specimen was peripheral blood. The source is a man aged 40-55 years with active or convalescent COVID-19.

This chain connects TRBV6-2 or TRBV6-3 to TRBJ2-7; 7 nucleotides align to TRBD1. Looked up from germline, CDR1 is MNHEY and CDR2 is SVGEGT. V lost 1 base to trimming and J lost 0 bases; unmatched junction nucleotides: 15. This CDR3 has 19 residues. The CDR3 region is CASSYFPRAETGYSYEQYF. CDR3 bases: TGTGCCAGCAGTTACTTCCCCCGGGCCGAGACAGGGTACTCCTACGAGCAGTACTTC.

The J gene is TRBJ2-3, the V gene TRBV4-3, with 7 bases aligning to TRBD2. CDR3 length: 17 residues. V lost 2 bases to trimming and J lost 0 bases; unmatched junction nucleotides: 8. The germline CDR1 and CDR2 sequences are LGHNA and YSLEER. The CDR3: CASSQHPRGESTDTQYF. The DNA for the CDR3 is TGCGCCAGCAGCCAACATCCCCGGGGGGAGAGCACAGATACGCAGTATTTT.

The chain employs TRBV11-2 and TRBJ2-7; 7 positions match TRBD1. CDR1 is SGHAT, CDR2 FQNNGV, per germline. The CDR3 length is 15 residues. V gave up 5 bases and J gave up 6 bases; unmatched junction bases: 13. The DNA of the CDR3 is TGTGCCAGCAGCCGGATCCCCGACAGGGTTAGCGAGCAGTACTTC. Translating gives CASSRIPDRVSEQYF.

The chain recombines TRBV11-2 with TRBJ2-3, with TRBD2 matching over 13 bases. The trim removed 5 bases at V and 2 bases at J, leaving 10 bases unmatched. Germline assignment: CDR1 SGHAT and CDR2 FQNNGV. The CDR3 is 18 residues long. CDR3 sequence: CASSPLRTSGGNTDTQYF. CDR3 coding DNA: TGTGCCAGCAGCCCTCTACGGACTAGCGGGGGAAACACAGATACGCAGTATTTT.

The chain carries TRBV2 and TRBJ2-1; 11 bases match TRBD2. Losses at the gene ends were 6 bases for V and 1 base for J; bases not matched to a gene: 11. Germline lookup yields CDR1 SNHLY and CDR2 FYNNEI. CDR3 size: 18 residues. In DNA, the CDR3 is TGTGCCAGCAGCCGATTTAGCGGGGGGGCTCAGTCCTACAATGAGCAGTTCTTC. Amino acids: CASSRFSGGAQSYNEQFF. The entire variable domain, with the rest obtained from reference TRBV2 and TRBJ2-1, is as follows: EPEVTQTPSHQVTQMGQEVILRCVPISNHLYFYWYRQILGQKVEFLVSFYNNEISEKSEIFDDQFSVERPDGSNFTLKIRSTKLEDSAMYFCASSRFSGGAQSYNEQFFGPGTRLTVL.

The V and J genes are TRBV6-2 or TRBV6-3 and TRBJ1-6; TRBD1 matches 7 bases. This CDR3 has 18 amino acids. V shed 4 bases and J 8 bases; nucleotides not matched to a gene: 17. CDR1 is MNHEY, CDR2 SVGEGT, per germline. The CDR3 sequence is CASSFLRDRPRLDSPLHF. In DNA, the CDR3 is TGTGCCAGCAGTTTCCTCCGGGACAGACCGAGGTTGGATTCACCCCTCCACTTT.

The V and J genes are TRBV18 and TRBJ1-2; TRBD1 matches at 11 bases. Looked up from germline, CDR1 is KGHSH and CDR2 is LQKENI. There are 13 residues in the CDR3. V gave up 6 bases and J gave up 5 bases; unmatched junction bases: 2. The CDR3 protein is CASSRDRGYGYTF. For the CDR3, the DNA is TGTGCCAGCTCTCGGGACAGGGGGTATGGCTACACCTTC.

V and J are TRBV7-9 and TRBJ2-7; no definite D call. The CDR3 consists of 15 residues. Germline values: CDR1 SEHNR, CDR2 FQNEAQ (reference sequence). Trimming stripped 5 bases from V and 3 bases from J, with 17 bases between. In nucleotides, the CDR3 is TGTGCCAGCAGCCAATTCGACGGAGCAGACTACGAGCAGTACTTC. Protein sequence: CASSQFDGADYEQYF.

This sequence joins TRBV6-6 and TRBJ2-7; 11 positions agree with TRBD2. The junction had 6 bases not matched to a gene; V was cut back by 5 bases and J by 3 bases. The germline V gene encodes CDR1 MNHNY and CDR2 SVGAGI (reference sequence). The CDR3 has 15 residues. In DNA form, the CDR3 reads TGTGCCAGCAGTCAGACACTAGCGGGGGACTACGAGCAGTACTTC. Translated, it gives CASSQTLAGDYEQYF.

V usage is TRBV2 and J usage is TRBJ2-3; TRBD1 aligns across 9 bases. The CDR3 contains 17 residues. CDR1 is SNHLY and CDR2 is FYNNEI in the germline V gene. Losses at the gene ends were 8 bases for V and 0 bases for J; bases not matched to a gene: 12. CDR3 amino acids: CASQDRGGGPSTDTQYF. CDR3 bases: TGTGCCAGCCAGGACAGGGGAGGGGGGCCGAGCACAGATACGCAGTATTTT.

The chain links TRBV28 to TRBJ1-1; TRBD1 agrees at 11 bases. The CDR3 has 15 residues. Germline V gives CDR1 MDHEN, CDR2 SYDVKM. The junction had 8 bases not matched to a gene; V was cut back by 6 bases and J by 5 bases. The CDR3 sequence is CASRRTGGRLTEAFF. The CDR3 DNA is TGTGCCAGCAGAAGGACAGGGGGCCGATTAACTGAAGCTTTCTTT.

The V gene is TRBV6-6, the J gene TRBJ1-5; D is unclear. V was clipped by 1 base and J by 0 bases, with 10 bases between them. Germline assignment: CDR1 MNHNY and CDR2 SVGAGI (reference sequence). There are 16 residues in the CDR3. The DNA of the CDR3 is TGTGCCAGCAGTTACTGGGCTGAAGATAGCAATCAGCCCCAGCATTTT. Translating it yields CASSYWAEDSNQPQHF.

This rearrangement joins TRBV30 to TRBJ2-1; 7 bases map to TRBD2. Germline V gives CDR1 GTSNPN, CDR2 SVGIG (reference sequence). J was trimmed by 7 bases and V by 2 bases; bases with no gene match: 2. This CDR3 is 12 amino acids long. CDR3 sequence reads: CAWSRGVNEQFF. The CDR3 nucleotides are TGTGCCTGGAGTCGGGGGGTTAATGAGCAGTTCTTC.

This clone has only a few counts. This chain connects TRBV30 to TRBJ1-6; TRBD1 aligns across 7 bases. The CDR3 covers 13 residues. The V segment lost 5 bases and the J segment 7 bases; nucleotides outside the gene matches: 5. Germline CDR1 is GTSNPN and CDR2 is SVGIG (reference sequence). The CDR3 sequence is CAWEGQYNSPLHF. The CDR3 nucleotides are TGTGCCTGGGAGGGACAGTACAATTCACCCCTCCACTTT.

The chain employs TRBV19 and TRBJ2-3; 10 bases agree with TRBD2. V lost 5 bases to trimming and J lost 2 bases; unmatched junction nucleotides: 4. This CDR3 is built from 15 residues. Per germline, CDR1 LNHDA and CDR2 SQIVND (reference sequence). The CDR3 bases are TGTGCCAGTAGTGTTAGCGGGGGGACCACAGATACGCAGTATTTT. As protein: CASSVSGGTTDTQYF.

V and J are TRBV5-1 and TRBJ1-2, with 8 bases fitting TRBD1. V lost 0 bases and J lost 2; bases outside the gene matches: 6. The CDR3 has 16 amino acids. Germline V gene sequence: CDR1 SGHRS, CDR2 YFSETQ. The CDR3 nucleotides read TGCGCCAGCAGCTTGGCGACAGGGGTAGCGAACTATGGCTACACCTTC. It translates to CASSLATGVANYGYTF.

The chain combines TRBV4-1 with TRBJ1-2; 7 bases map to TRBD1. Germline V CDR1 and CDR2: MGHRA, YSYEKL. This CDR3 contains 15 residues. The V gene end was trimmed by 5 bases and the J gene end by 4 bases; junction bases not matched to a gene: 10. The CDR3 sequence: CASSIRQGEGYGYTF. CDR3 DNA sequence: TGCGCCAGCAGCATCCGACAGGGAGAGGGCTATGGCTACACCTTC.

V is TRBV24-1 and J is TRBJ2-2; 7 bases map to TRBD1. Germline CDR1 reads KGHDR; CDR2 reads SFDVKD. CDR3 length: 17 residues. J gave up 0 bases and V 5 bases, and 8 bases lay outside the gene matches. CDR3 sequence reads: CATSVTGQTTNTGELFF. In DNA form, the CDR3 reads TGTGCCACCAGTGTCACGGGACAGACAACGAACACCGGGGAGCTGTTTTTT.

This sequence joins TRBV19 and TRBJ1-5, with TRBD1 identical over 11 bases. The germline V gene has CDR1 LNHDA and CDR2 SQIVND (reference sequence). After removal of 6 bases from V and 4 bases from J, the junction contained 11 bases not matched to a gene. CDR3 size: 17 residues. CDR3 bases: TGTGCCAGTAGGAGGACAGGGGGCCCACATAGGAATCAGCCCCAGCATTTT. It encodes CASRRTGGPHRNQPQHF.